Shown below are 22 T cell receptor beta chains from a single sample sequenced in a study of identical twins' blood T cells. MiXCR, run by TCRdb on the 5' RACE reads, gives a single entry per CDR3 protein. The sample lists hundreds of thousands of distinct CDR3 sequences; roughly 28% were seen once. The sample was PBMCs. These receptors came from a woman aged 18-49 years in good health.

The chain uses TRBV7-2 and TRBJ1-5; no definite D call. Trimming shortened V by 1 base and J by 9 bases, and 7 bases separated the two germline ends. The CDR3 contains 12 residues. Germline-derived CDR1 and CDR2 are SGHTA and FQGNSA. CDR3 sequence (DNA): TGTGCCAGCAGCTTAGAAGGTCTGCCCCAGCATTTT. It encodes CASSLEGLPQHF.

In its sample, this clonotype was seen a few times. V and J are TRBV2 and TRBJ2-7; the D is unclear. Germline CDR1 and CDR2: SNHLY and FYNNEI. The V end lost 9 bases, the J end lost 3 bases, and 18 bases lay between the germline ends. This CDR3 has 14 amino acids. CDR3 loop: CASHFWSEIYEQYF. CDR3 DNA sequence: TGTGCCAGTCATTTTTGGTCCGAAATCTACGAGCAGTACTTC.

This clonotype was detected many times. The genes are TRBV12-3 or TRBV12-4 and TRBJ2-7, with D perhaps matching TRBD2 (5 bases). V lost 2 bases and J lost 0, with 11 bases in between. The length of the CDR3 is 15 residues. CDR3 sequence (DNA): TGTGCCAGCAGTTTAAGCGGTCTAACCTCCTACGAGCAGTACTTC. It translates to CASSLSGLTSYEQYF.

This clonotype was found many times. This sequence joins TRBV11-3 and TRBJ1-1; D gene uncertain. Germline CDR1 is SGHNT and CDR2 is YENEEA. This CDR3 comprises 12 residues. V lost 5 bases and J 3 bases, leaving 7 bases between the germline ends. The CDR3: CASSALDTEAFF. As DNA, the CDR3 is TGTGCCAGCAGCGCTCTAGACACTGAAGCTTTCTTT.

Turning to this clonotype: One base away lies a much larger clone, so this may be a sequencing read error. The CDR3 loop is CTSSLKLVWEQFF. Written as DNA, the CDR3 is TGTACCAGCAGCTTGAAACTAGTCTGGGAGCAGTTCTTC. The rearrangement uses TRBV5-6 and TRBJ2-1; D possibly corresponds to TRBD2 (5 bases). The germline V gene has CDR1 SGHDT and CDR2 YYEEEE. The CDR3 covers 13 residues.

This sequence joins TRBV12-5 and TRBJ2-2; D not resolved. Per the germline V gene, CDR1 is LGHNT and CDR2 is FRNRAP. Trimming pared 0 bases from V and 6 bases from J, leaving 2 bases between. The CDR3 spans 12 residues. The CDR3 region has the DNA TGTGCTAGTGGTTTGGTCGCCGGGGAGCTGTTTTTT. This encodes CASGLVAGELFF.

This clonotype was seen a few times. V and J are TRBV5-1 and TRBJ2-7; D unresolved. Trimming removed 0 bases from V and 2 bases from J, with 6 bases in between. CDR1 and CDR2 from the germline V gene are SGHRS and YFSETQ. The CDR3 sequence is 13 residues long. The CDR3 protein is CASSLEPTYEQYF. Written as DNA, the CDR3 is TGCGCCAGCAGCTTGGAACCAACCTACGAGCAGTACTTC.

This clonotype appeared a few times. The V call is TRBV6-2 or TRBV6-3, the J call TRBJ2-3, with D possibly TRBD1 on 5 matching bases. The V gene's germline CDR1 is MNHEY and CDR2 SVGEGT. V was clipped by 0 bases and J by 6 bases, with 16 bases between them. This CDR3 has 16 amino acids. The CDR3 loop reads CASSYSMGLTSDTQYF. For the CDR3, the DNA is TGTGCCAGCAGTTACTCGATGGGGCTCACGAGTGATACGCAGTATTTT.

This chain links TRBV29-1 with TRBJ2-4, with 7 bases fitting TRBD1. Germline V gene sequence: CDR1 SQVTM, CDR2 ANQGSEA. J was trimmed by 3 bases and V by 3 bases; bases with no gene match: 23. The CDR3 consists of 20 residues. DNA of the CDR3: TGCAGCGTTGATGGTGTTTGGAACAGGGGAAGCTATAGCGACAAAAACATTCAGTACTTC. Translated: CSVDGVWNRGSYSDKNIQYF.

The chain uses TRBV11-2 and TRBJ2-1; D not resolved. Germline assignment: CDR1 SGHAT and CDR2 FQNNGV. Trimming removed 1 base at V and 2 bases at J, with 12 bases between. The CDR3 consists of 16 residues. The CDR3 DNA follows: TGTGCCAGCAGCTTAGCCCCCAGCGCCCCCTACAATGAGCAGTTCTTC. Translation gives CASSLAPSAPYNEQFF.

This chain connects TRBV28 to TRBJ1-6; D not certain. With 8 bases removed from V and 2 bases from J, the gap between germline ends came to 16 bases. This CDR3 is 16 amino acids long. CDR1 is MDHEN and CDR2 is SYDVKM in the germline V gene. CDR3 nucleotide sequence: TGTGCCAGCCGCGTGAGCCGAACAGCCTATAATTCACCCCTCCACTTT. Translating it yields CASRVSRTAYNSPLHF.

The CDR3 coding sequence is TGTGCCAGCAGTTTATACGGGACAGGGAGGTACGAGCAGTACTTC. It encodes CASSLYGTGRYEQYF. The chain is built from TRBV27 and TRBJ2-7; 9 bases fit TRBD1. The CDR3 has 15 residues. With 1 base clipped from V and 4 bases from J, the junction kept 5 bases outside the gene matches. Germline-derived CDR1 and CDR2 are MNHEY and SMNVEV (reference sequence).

This clonotype was observed a handful of times. The V gene is TRBV5-1, the J gene TRBJ2-4; the D call may be TRBD1 or TRBD2 (5 bases each). The germline gives CDR1 SGHRS, CDR2 YFSETQ. Trimming took off 3 bases at V and 12 bases at J, with 28 bases between the two ends. This CDR3 has 17 residues. CDR3 bases: TGCGCCAGCAGCTCCGGGGTCGGACAAAGCTCTATGGGCGATCAGTACTTC. Amino acid sequence: CASSSGVGQSSMGDQYF.

In this sample, this clonotype turned up many times. This rearrangement joins TRBV15 to TRBJ1-2; 7 nucleotides agree with TRBD1. Germline V gives CDR1 LNHNV, CDR2 YYDKDF (reference sequence). This CDR3 contains 16 residues. Trimming removed 6 bases from V and 6 bases from J; junction bases left unmatched: 16. Written as DNA, the CDR3 is TGTGCCACCAGTCATACCTTACGGGACAGCAGAGATGGCTACACCTTC. This encodes CATSHTLRDSRDGYTF.

The CDR3 coding sequence is TGTGCCAGCAGCTTAGAGGGACCAGCGAGCACAGATACGCAGTATTTT. It encodes CASSLEGPASTDTQYF. The chain couples TRBV11-2 to TRBJ2-3; perhaps D is TRBD1 or TRBD2 (5 bases each). V was clipped by 0 bases and J by 0 bases, with 10 bases between them. Germline CDR1 and CDR2: SGHAT and FQNNGV. The CDR3 has 16 residues.

This sequence joins TRBV6-1 and TRBJ2-3; 11 bases align to TRBD2. Germline assignment: CDR1 MNHNS and CDR2 SASEGT. J gave up 3 bases and V 4 bases, and 3 bases lay outside the gene matches. CDR3 length: 15 amino acids. This CDR3 reads CASSALAGETDTQYF. The CDR3 nucleotides read TGTGCCAGCAGTGCACTAGCGGGAGAGACAGATACGCAGTATTTT.

The V and J genes are TRBV7-2 and TRBJ1-6, with D uncertain. CDR3 size: 17 residues. The V end was cut by 1 base, the J end by 10 bases, with 20 bases between. Germline V gene lookup returns CDR1 SGHTA and CDR2 FQGNSA. The CDR3 DNA reads as TGTGCCAGCAGCTTAGGCGCCCCACCCTCCGTGGGGTCACCCCTCCACTTT. Translated, it gives CASSLGAPPSVGSPLHF.

The table lists this clonotype with a few counts. The chain joins TRBV29-1 to TRBJ1-1, with no clear D. V lost 4 bases, J lost 7 bases, and 16 bases lay in between. This CDR3 is built from 13 residues. Per germline, CDR1 SQVTM and CDR2 ANQGSEA. The chain's CDR3 is CSVVRGGKLEAFF. CDR3 DNA: TGCAGCGTTGTGCGCGGTGGAAAGCTTGAAGCTTTCTTT.

The chain combines TRBV7-2 with TRBJ1-2; the D is unclear. Germline lookup yields CDR1 SGHTA and CDR2 FQGNSA. The CDR3 spans 13 residues. The ends were cut back, 1 base at V and 3 bases at J, with 6 bases in the middle. The CDR3 nucleotides are TGTGCCAGCAGCTTAGGTCCGGACTATGGCTACACCTTC. Protein product: CASSLGPDYGYTF.

V usage is TRBV7-9 and J usage is TRBJ2-5; D call uncertain. The ends were cut back, 5 bases at V and 5 bases at J, with 6 bases in the middle. CDR1 is SEHNR and CDR2 is FQNEAQ in the germline V gene (reference sequence). This CDR3 spans 11 amino acids. The CDR3 loop is CASSKAETQYF. The CDR3 nucleotides read TGTGCCAGCAGCAAAGCGGAGACCCAGTACTTC.

The table lists this clonotype with many counts. This chain's CDR3 is CASSSPLKESGYTF. CDR3 bases: TGTGCCAGCAGCTCCCCCCTAAAGGAATCTGGCTACACCTTC. V usage is TRBV11-3 and J usage is TRBJ1-2, with D uncertain. V lost 4 bases to trimming and J lost 7 bases, with 16 bases between them. Germline CDR1 reads SGHNT; CDR2 reads YENEEA. This CDR3 is 14 amino acids long. The full variable domain, in which reference TRBV11-3 and TRBJ1-2 provide the parts outside the CDR3, is EAGVVQSPRYKIIEKKQPVAFWCNPISGHNTLYWYLQNLGQGPELLIRYENEEAVDDSQLPKDRFSAERLKGVDSTLKIQPAELGDSAVYLCASSSPLKESGYTFGSGTRLTVV.

This clonotype turned up a few times. The genes are TRBV6-5 and TRBJ2-6, with D unclear. V lost 5 bases, J lost 0 bases, and 8 bases lay in between. CDR1 MNHEY and CDR2 SVGAGI come from the germline V gene. The CDR3 spans 15 residues. The CDR3: CASSRRHSGANVLTF. The CDR3 coding sequence is TGTGCCAGCAGTCGACGACACTCTGGGGCCAACGTCCTGACTTTC.